The 5 T cell receptor beta chains presented below share a single source sample, sequenced in a study of Graves' ophthalmopathy and Graves' hyperthyroidism. Scientists amplified the TCR beta CDR3 regions from RNA transcripts. RT-PCR in the first round used HTBI primers; a second-round multiplex PCR followed. Each CDR3 protein is one row after TCRdb ran MiXCR on the multiplex PCR reads. The sample holds hundreds of thousands of distinct CDR3 sequences, about 20% seen once. The sample was peripheral blood. Every receptor here comes from a young woman with stable Graves' hyperthyroidism. Some clones in this sample may be carry-over from other donors' samples.

This chain connects TRBV7-2 to TRBJ1-1, with TRBD1 identical over 8 bases. Trimming took 2 bases from V and 0 from J; bases not matched to a gene: 2. The CDR3 is 15 amino acids. In germline, CDR1 is SGHTA, CDR2 FQGNSA. DNA of the CDR3: TGTGCCAGCAGCTTACAGGGGGCTGTGAACACTGAAGCTTTCTTT. Translating gives CASSLQGAVNTEAFF.

The gene calls are TRBV20-1 and TRBJ1-5, with no clear D. The CDR3 sequence is 13 residues long. The V gene lost 6 bases and the J gene lost 1 base, with 10 bases spanning the gap. CDR1 is DFQATT, CDR2 SNEGSKA, per germline (reference sequence). CDR3 protein: CSASTLSNQPQHF. The CDR3, as DNA: TGCAGTGCCAGCACCCTCAGCAATCAGCCCCAGCATTTT.

This clonotype occurred many times. This sequence joins TRBV12-3 or TRBV12-4 and TRBJ1-2; 11 positions agree with TRBD1. Germline trimming cut 4 bases from V and 7 bases from J; bases unmatched to any gene: 14. This CDR3 is built from 17 residues. The CDR3 protein is CASSSRTGGTPKLGYTF. Written as DNA, the CDR3 is TGTGCCAGCAGTTCCCGGACAGGGGGCACCCCTAAGCTTGGCTACACCTTC.

This chain uses TRBV12-3 or TRBV12-4 with TRBJ1-2; the match to TRBD1 covers 10 bases. Losses at the gene ends were 11 bases for V and 7 bases for J; bases not matched to a gene: 10. The CDR3 totals 13 residues. CDR3 region: CAVSGTGVGGYTF. CDR3 bases: TGTGCCGTTTCCGGGACAGGGGTGGGTGGCTACACCTTC.

The table lists this clonotype with a few counts. The rearrangement links TRBV6-2 or TRBV6-3 to TRBJ1-2, with 8 positions matching TRBD1. V lost 5 bases to trimming and J lost 2 bases; unmatched junction nucleotides: 7. Per the germline V gene, CDR1 is MNHEY and CDR2 is SVGEGT. This CDR3 has 15 residues. The CDR3 nucleotides are TGTGCCAGCAGTAGGACAGGGAGTGAGAACTATGGCTACACCTTC. It is translated as CASSRTGSENYGYTF.